The rows below give T cell receptor beta chains drawn from one sample of a study of blood T cell repertoires in COVID-19. Measured with immunoSEQ multiplex PCR; TCRdb has only the in-frame clones, and not every one. Here the sample spans tens of thousands of clones, roughly 80% being singletons. Sequenced input: peripheral blood. The source of these receptors is a man between 65 and 79 years old who had recovered from COVID-19. Both conserved end residues are part of each CDR3. The order of the fields is D gene, J gene, clone size, V gene, CDR3 length, CDR3 DNA, CDR3 protein. The D gene is left open where the match is weak. Size is omitted from some rows. Given values are once, few, many or a class for expanded clones.

d_call: NA
j_call: TRBJ2-7
clone_size: NA
v_call: TRBV18
cdr3_length: 13
cdr3_nt: TGTGCCAGCTCATCGGGACACGGCTACGAGCAGTACTTC
cdr3_aa: CASSSGHGYEQYF

d_call: NA
j_call: TRBJ2-7
clone_size: NA
v_call: TRBV3-1/TRBV3-2
cdr3_length: 14
cdr3_nt: TGTGCCAGCAGCCTAGGACAGACCAACTACGAGCAGTACTTC
cdr3_aa: CASSLGQTNYEQYF

d_call: TRBD1
j_call: TRBJ2-3
clone_size: NA
v_call: TRBV27
cdr3_length: 16
cdr3_nt: TGTGCCAGCACTTGGCAGCGGACAGGGGGCACAGATACGCAGTATTTT
cdr3_aa: CASTWQRTGGTDTQYF

d_call: NA
j_call: TRBJ1-4
clone_size: once
v_call: TRBV7-2
cdr3_length: 14
cdr3_nt: TGTGCCAGCAGCCTGACAGCTGAGAATGAAAAACTGTTTTTT
cdr3_aa: CASSLTAENEKLFF

d_call: TRBD2
j_call: TRBJ2-1
clone_size: NA
v_call: TRBV30
cdr3_length: 14
cdr3_nt: TGTGCCTGGAGTGTTGGGGGGGGTACACGTGAGCAGTTCTTC
cdr3_aa: CAWSVGGGTREQFF

d_call: NA
j_call: TRBJ1-1
clone_size: NA
v_call: TRBV9
cdr3_length: 14
cdr3_nt: TGTGCCAGCAGCGTAGGATTTAGGAACACTGAAGCTTTCTTT
cdr3_aa: CASSVGFRNTEAFF

d_call: TRBD2
j_call: TRBJ2-2
clone_size: NA
v_call: TRBV18
cdr3_length: 15
cdr3_nt: TGTGCCAGCTCACCGGGACTAGGTAACACCGGGGAGCTGTTTTTT
cdr3_aa: CASSPGLGNTGELFF

d_call: TRBD1
j_call: TRBJ2-1
clone_size: NA
v_call: TRBV7-2
cdr3_length: 16
cdr3_nt: TGTGCCAGCAGCAGCCCGGGACAGGGGGCGGGCGATGAGCAGTTCTTC
cdr3_aa: CASSSPGQGAGDEQFF

d_call: NA
j_call: TRBJ1-2
clone_size: NA
v_call: TRBV6-5
cdr3_length: 13
cdr3_nt: TGTGCCAGCAGATTAACAGCTAACTATGGCTACACCTTC
cdr3_aa: CASRLTANYGYTF

d_call: NA
j_call: TRBJ1-3
clone_size: NA
v_call: TRBV18
cdr3_length: 12
cdr3_nt: TGTGCCAGCTCCCTCGGTGGAAACACCATATATTTT
cdr3_aa: CASSLGGNTIYF

d_call: NA
j_call: TRBJ1-2
clone_size: NA
v_call: TRBV28
cdr3_length: 13
cdr3_nt: TGTGCCAGCAGTTTGGACAGTTACAATGGCTACACCTTC
cdr3_aa: CASSLDSYNGYTF

d_call: TRBD1
j_call: TRBJ1-4
clone_size: NA
v_call: TRBV5-1
cdr3_length: 14
cdr3_nt: TGCGCCAGCAGCCTCCTGACAGGGGTAGAAAAACTGTTTTTT
cdr3_aa: CASSLLTGVEKLFF

d_call: NA
j_call: TRBJ2-7
clone_size: NA
v_call: TRBV7-2
cdr3_length: 14
cdr3_nt: TGTGCCAGCAGCATGCGGGACGAGGCCTACGAGCAGTACTTC
cdr3_aa: CASSMRDEAYEQYF

d_call: NA
j_call: TRBJ2-5
clone_size: NA
v_call: TRBV10-1
cdr3_length: 14
cdr3_nt: TGCGCCAGCAGTGAGTCGGGGGGAAAAGAGACCCAGTACTTC
cdr3_aa: CASSESGGKETQYF

d_call: TRBD1
j_call: TRBJ1-2
clone_size: NA
v_call: TRBV5-1
cdr3_length: 16
cdr3_nt: TGCGCCAGCAGCTTACTCCAAGCGACAGGGGTGAATGGCTACACCTTC
cdr3_aa: CASSLLQATGVNGYTF

d_call: NA
j_call: TRBJ2-7
clone_size: NA
v_call: TRBV18
cdr3_length: 12
cdr3_nt: TGTGCCAGCTCACCGGACACGTACGAGCAGTACTTC
cdr3_aa: CASSPDTYEQYF

d_call: TRBD1
j_call: TRBJ1-5
clone_size: once
v_call: TRBV18
cdr3_length: 14
cdr3_nt: TGTGCCAGCTCACCACCGGGACAGGGGCAGCCCCAGCATTTT
cdr3_aa: CASSPPGQGQPQHF

d_call: TRBD1
j_call: TRBJ2-4
clone_size: NA
v_call: TRBV6-2/TRBV6-3
cdr3_length: 14
cdr3_nt: TGTGCCAGCAGTTACCTGGGGACAGAAAACATTCAGTACTTC
cdr3_aa: CASSYLGTENIQYF

d_call: NA
j_call: TRBJ2-3
clone_size: NA
v_call: TRBV7-2
cdr3_length: 16
cdr3_nt: TGTGCCAGCAGCTTAGCAGGGGCCGCGCCCACAGATACGCAGTATTTT
cdr3_aa: CASSLAGAAPTDTQYF

d_call: NA
j_call: TRBJ1-3
clone_size: NA
v_call: TRBV2
cdr3_length: 15
cdr3_nt: TGTGCCAGCAGGGGAGGGGCCCTCTCTGGAAACACCATATATTTT
cdr3_aa: CASRGGALSGNTIYF

d_call: NA
j_call: TRBJ1-1
clone_size: NA
v_call: TRBV7-2
cdr3_length: 15
cdr3_nt: TGTGCCAGCAGCTTAGGTTTGACGGGGAACACTGAAGCTTTCTTT
cdr3_aa: CASSLGLTGNTEAFF

d_call: NA
j_call: TRBJ1-2
clone_size: NA
v_call: TRBV3-1/TRBV3-2
cdr3_length: 15
cdr3_nt: TGTGCCAGCAGCCAAGGGGGGGGGATCCCCTATGGCTACACCTTC
cdr3_aa: CASSQGGGIPYGYTF

d_call: NA
j_call: TRBJ2-5
clone_size: NA
v_call: TRBV14
cdr3_length: 16
cdr3_nt: TGTGCCAGCAGCCTTAGGCGGGGTAGCGGAAAAGAGACCCAGTACTTC
cdr3_aa: CASSLRRGSGKETQYF

d_call: NA
j_call: TRBJ2-2
clone_size: NA
v_call: TRBV5-1
cdr3_length: 15
cdr3_nt: TGCGCCAGCAGCTCCCGGACAGACAACACCGGGGAGCTGTTTTTT
cdr3_aa: CASSSRTDNTGELFF

d_call: NA
j_call: TRBJ2-4
clone_size: NA
v_call: TRBV6-2/TRBV6-3
cdr3_length: 13
cdr3_nt: TGTGCCAGCAGCCCCCTCGGGGAAGACATTCAGTACTTC
cdr3_aa: CASSPLGEDIQYF

d_call: NA
j_call: TRBJ1-2
clone_size: NA
v_call: TRBV7-2
cdr3_length: 13
cdr3_nt: TGTGCCAGCAGCTTAGTTTTCTCGGGGACAAACACCTTC
cdr3_aa: CASSLVFSGTNTF

d_call: TRBD2
j_call: TRBJ2-7
clone_size: NA
v_call: TRBV2
cdr3_length: 14
cdr3_nt: TGTGCCAGCAGCGGGCTAGCGGGACTATACGAGCAGTACTTC
cdr3_aa: CASSGLAGLYEQYF

d_call: NA
j_call: TRBJ1-2
clone_size: NA
v_call: TRBV11-2
cdr3_length: 13
cdr3_nt: TGTGCCAGCAGCTTGAGTACTAACTATGGCTACACCTTC
cdr3_aa: CASSLSTNYGYTF

d_call: NA
j_call: TRBJ1-3
clone_size: NA
v_call: TRBV4-1
cdr3_length: 16
cdr3_nt: TGCGCCAGCAGCCAAGAAGGGGCAGACTCTGGAAACACCATATATTTT
cdr3_aa: CASSQEGADSGNTIYF

d_call: NA
j_call: TRBJ2-1
clone_size: once
v_call: TRBV18
cdr3_length: 13
cdr3_nt: TGTGCCAGCTCACCCGAGGTTAGTAGTGAGCAGTTCTTC
cdr3_aa: CASSPEVSSEQFF

d_call: TRBD1
j_call: TRBJ1-2
clone_size: NA
v_call: TRBV6-2/TRBV6-3
cdr3_length: 13
cdr3_nt: TGTGCCAGCAGCCCGACAGGGCGTGAAGGCTACACCTTC
cdr3_aa: CASSPTGREGYTF

d_call: TRBD2
j_call: TRBJ2-2
clone_size: NA
v_call: TRBV10-3
cdr3_length: 14
cdr3_nt: TGTGCCATCAGTGAGAAGCGGGAGACCGGGGAGCTGTTTTTT
cdr3_aa: CAISEKRETGELFF

d_call: NA
j_call: TRBJ1-1
clone_size: NA
v_call: TRBV27
cdr3_length: 14
cdr3_nt: TGTGCCAGCAGGGAGGGCGGGGAGAACACTGAAGCTTTCTTT
cdr3_aa: CASREGGENTEAFF

d_call: TRBD2
j_call: TRBJ2-3
clone_size: NA
v_call: TRBV30
cdr3_length: 14
cdr3_nt: TGTGCCTGGAGAAGCGGGGGGGGCGTTAATACGCAGTATTTT
cdr3_aa: CAWRSGGGVNTQYF

d_call: NA
j_call: TRBJ1-1
clone_size: NA
v_call: TRBV6-5
cdr3_length: 13
cdr3_nt: TGTGCCAGCAGCCCCCTGAGGAACACTGAAGCTTTCTTT
cdr3_aa: CASSPLRNTEAFF

d_call: NA
j_call: TRBJ1-2
clone_size: NA
v_call: TRBV6-5
cdr3_length: 15
cdr3_nt: TGTGCCAGCAGCACCCGTTCAGGGTATAACTATGGCTACACCTTC
cdr3_aa: CASSTRSGYNYGYTF

d_call: NA
j_call: TRBJ1-2
clone_size: NA
v_call: TRBV7-8
cdr3_length: 19
cdr3_nt: TGTGCCAGCAGCTTAGGGTCACCCCTGGAGGGCCTTGAATACTATGGCTACACCTTC
cdr3_aa: CASSLGSPLEGLEYYGYTF

d_call: TRBD2
j_call: TRBJ2-4
clone_size: NA
v_call: TRBV5-4
cdr3_length: 18
cdr3_nt: TGTGCCAGCAGCCAACGGACTAGCGGGAGGAAGGCCAAAAACATTCAGTACTTC
cdr3_aa: CASSQRTSGRKAKNIQYF

d_call: TRBD1
j_call: TRBJ1-3
clone_size: NA
v_call: TRBV19
cdr3_length: 19
cdr3_nt: TGTGCCAGTACCCCACAGGGGCCAGGGGGCACTGGTACTGGAAACACCATATATTTT
cdr3_aa: CASTPQGPGGTGTGNTIYF

d_call: NA
j_call: TRBJ1-6
clone_size: NA
v_call: TRBV5-4
cdr3_length: 15
cdr3_nt: TGTGCCAGCAGCTTGGCAGACGGGGGAAATTCACCCCTCCACTTT
cdr3_aa: CASSLADGGNSPLHF

d_call: NA
j_call: TRBJ2-4
clone_size: NA
v_call: TRBV24-1
cdr3_length: 14
cdr3_nt: TGTGCCACCAGTGATTCCGGTTCAGGACAGATTCAGTACTTC
cdr3_aa: CATSDSGSGQIQYF

d_call: NA
j_call: TRBJ2-1
clone_size: NA
v_call: TRBV27
cdr3_length: 17
cdr3_nt: TGTGCCAGCAGTTTTACTTCCAGGGCAAGGTCCTACAATGAGCAGTTCTTC
cdr3_aa: CASSFTSRARSYNEQFF

d_call: TRBD1
j_call: TRBJ2-5
clone_size: NA
v_call: TRBV5-1
cdr3_length: 13
cdr3_nt: TGCGCCAGCCAGGGACAGGACCAAGAGACCCAGTACTTC
cdr3_aa: CASQGQDQETQYF

d_call: NA
j_call: TRBJ1-2
clone_size: many
v_call: TRBV14
cdr3_length: 15
cdr3_nt: TGTGCCAGCAGCCAACCCTCCTCGGGGGAATATGGCTACACCTTC
cdr3_aa: CASSQPSSGEYGYTF

d_call: NA
j_call: TRBJ2-1
clone_size: NA
v_call: TRBV7-9
cdr3_length: 13
cdr3_nt: TGTGCCAGCAGCTTATTAATGGAGAATGAGCAGTTCTTC
cdr3_aa: CASSLLMENEQFF